This T cell receptor beta chain originates from a study of cytomegalovirus exposure and HLA in healthy donors. PCR employed 60 Vbeta and 13 Jbeta primers. The assay was immunoSEQ multiplex PCR, and TCRdb's table has in-frame clones only and misses some. The table records fewer than 250,000 clones, roughly 83% of them present only once. Trimming shortened V by 8 bases and J by 4 bases, and 15 bases separated the two germline ends. CDR1 and CDR2 from the germline V gene are SGHRS and YFSETQ. The CDR3 is made up of 13 amino acids. The clonotype was recovered from a girl between 5 and 17 years old in good health and CMV-seronegative. The chain combines TRBV5-1 with TRBJ2-5; TRBD2 might be the D (6 bases). The specimen sequenced was PBMCs. This CDR3 is CASDLGRGETQYF. The CDR3 bases are TGCGCCAGTGATCTAGGGCGGGGAGAGACCCAGTACTTC.